The clone carrying this T cell receptor (beta chain) was counted a single time. Its antigen is undetermined. Germline V gene sequence: CDR1 MNHEY, CDR2 SVGAGI. The CDR3 contains 15 residues. Trimming shortened V by 0 bases and J by 6 bases, and 14 bases separated the two germline ends. The entry originates in a study of T cell responses to AZD1222 COVID-19 vaccine. Study-wide results and caveats: Donors were mostly white British, more females; clonal diversity possibly underestimated.

Libraries were prepared by immunoSEQ multiplex PCR; TCRdb keeps only in-frame clonotypes and omits some of them. The sample consists of 95,000 to 100,000 clones, more than 85% of them appearing once. This sequence was found in an adult in good health. The material was peripheral blood, obtained on day 0 of AZD1222 vaccination. This sequence joins TRBV6-5 and TRBJ1-2; D gene ambiguous. The chain's CDR3 is CASSYSKERFHGYTF. For the CDR3, the DNA is TGTGCCAGCAGTTACTCGAAAGAGAGGTTCCATGGCTACACCTTC.